The 25 T cell receptor beta chains presented below share a single source sample, sequenced in a study of T cell responses to AZD1222 COVID-19 vaccine. Repertoires were generated with immunoSEQ multiplex PCR, while TCRdb's copy carries only in-frame clones and drops some. The repertoire consists of 150,000 to 200,000 clones, with roughly 92% occurring once and the leading ten covering approximately 1.5%. The sequenced sample was peripheral blood, obtained on day 0 of AZD1222 vaccination. The receptor source for this set is an adult in good health.

The chain carries TRBV4-3 and TRBJ1-3; D call uncertain. V lost 6 bases and J lost 4, with 19 bases in between. Germline CDR1 LGHNA, CDR2 YSLEER. The CDR3 totals 16 residues. The CDR3 region has the DNA TGCGCCAGCAGTCGAGACACCCTAGACGGGGGAAACACCATATATTTT. It encodes CASSRDTLDGGNTIYF.

The V call is TRBV28, the J call TRBJ2-5; perhaps TRBD1 as D (6 bases). V lost 7 bases and J 5 bases, leaving 17 bases between the germline ends. This CDR3 spans 14 amino acids. Germline V gene data show CDR1 as MDHEN and CDR2 as SYDVKM. CDR3: CASTLLGGLETQYF. CDR3 nucleotide sequence: TGTGCCAGCACCCTGCTTGGGGGCCTTGAGACCCAGTACTTC.

The chain combines TRBV18 with TRBJ2-7; D is undetermined. The CDR3 consists of 17 residues. V gave up 0 bases and J gave up 6 bases, with 21 bases separating them. Germline CDR1 reads KGHSH; CDR2 reads LQKENI. For the CDR3, the DNA is TGTGCCAGCTCACCACCCCTAGGAAACTCCCCTCTCCCCGAGCAGTACTTC. Its translation: CASSPPLGNSPLPEQYF.

The CDR3 bases are TGCGCCAGCAGCTTGACGGGGGGCTCGGATGGCTACACCTTC. This codes for CASSLTGGSDGYTF. The rearrangement joins TRBV5-1 to TRBJ1-2, with a tentative D call TRBD1 (6 bases). This CDR3 is 14 amino acids long. The V and J ends lost 1 base and 6 bases respectively, with 13 bases between them. CDR1 is SGHRS and CDR2 is YFSETQ in the germline V gene.

V usage is TRBV21-1 and J usage is TRBJ2-7; TRBD2, the table's D call, was not compared with the DNA. TRBV21-1 is described as a pseudogene. The CDR3 has 20 residues. The CDR3 loop is CASSPLHSGTSGGISYEQYF. The CDR3 DNA reads as TGTGCCAGCAGCCCTCTCCACTCCGGGACTAGCGGGGGAATCTCCTACGAGCAGTACTTC.

This chain links TRBV6-2 or TRBV6-3 with TRBJ2-7; D may correspond to TRBD1 or TRBD2 (7 bases each). The CDR3 extends over 15 amino acids. CDR1 is MNHEY and CDR2 is SVGEGT in the germline V gene. Deletions cut 4 bases from V and 0 bases from J, with 13 bases between. The CDR3 protein is CASSSTGDYSYEQYF. The CDR3 DNA sequence: TGTGCCAGCAGTTCCACAGGGGACTACTCCTACGAGCAGTACTTC.

V usage is TRBV28 and J usage is TRBJ1-2, with 8 bases that match TRBD1. V lost 8 bases and J lost 7; bases outside the gene matches: 9. Per germline, CDR1 MDHEN and CDR2 SYDVKM. The CDR3 has 13 amino acids. In DNA form, the CDR3 reads TGTGCCAGCTTGAAGGACAGGGCCGGTGGCTACACCTTC. Residues: CASLKDRAGGYTF.

The rearrangement uses TRBV27 and TRBJ1-4; 8 positions match TRBD1. V shed 5 bases, J shed 0 bases, and the junction held 17 bases outside the gene matches. Germline-derived CDR1 and CDR2 are MNHEY and SMNVEV (reference sequence). The CDR3 has 20 residues. CDR3 sequence: CASSREPRTGKPSTNEKLFF. As DNA, the CDR3 is TGTGCCAGCAGTCGCGAACCGCGGACAGGGAAGCCCTCAACTAATGAAAAACTGTTTTTT.

The rearrangement joins TRBV18 to TRBJ2-7, with D unclear. The CDR3 loop spans 11 amino acids. Deletions cut 5 bases from V and 4 bases from J, with 6 bases between. CDR1 is KGHSH, CDR2 LQKENI, per germline. CDR3 sequence reads: CASSSDYEQYF. The CDR3 nucleotides are TGTGCCAGCTCATCCGATTACGAGCAGTACTTC.

CDR3 amino acids: CASSLASRAGGLAYEQYF. CDR3 bases: TGTGCCAGCAGCTTAGCGAGTAGAGCGGGGGGGCTCGCCTACGAGCAGTACTTC. The J gene is TRBJ2-7, the V gene TRBV7-6; TRBD2 matches 10 bases. This CDR3 is 18 amino acids long. After removal of 0 bases from V and 2 bases from J, the junction contained 10 bases not matched to a gene. The germline gives CDR1 SGHVS, CDR2 FNYEAQ.

The chain couples TRBV29-1 to TRBJ2-7, with a tentative D call TRBD2 (6 bases). This CDR3 region has 12 residues. Trimming took off 6 bases at V and 7 bases at J, with 16 bases between the two ends. Germline values: CDR1 SQVTM, CDR2 ANQGSEA. The CDR3 DNA is TGCAGCGTAGACGACGGGGGTGAGGAGCAGTACTTC. As protein: CSVDDGGEEQYF.

The V call is TRBV7-9, the J call TRBJ2-7; 7 positions match TRBD1. In germline, CDR1 is SEHNR, CDR2 FQNEAQ (reference sequence). V lost 5 bases to trimming and J lost 1 base; unmatched junction nucleotides: 11. The CDR3 is made up of 16 amino acids. CDR3: CASSGVERGPSYEQYF. As DNA, the CDR3 is TGTGCCAGCAGCGGCGTCGAAAGGGGGCCGTCCTACGAGCAGTACTTC.

The chain uses TRBV5-1 and TRBJ1-1, with 7 bases aligning to TRBD1. Germline V gene sequence: CDR1 SGHRS, CDR2 YFSETQ. With 2 bases clipped from V and 3 bases from J, the junction kept 4 bases outside the gene matches. The CDR3 loop spans 14 amino acids. The CDR3 sequence: CASSFDRADTEAFF. CDR3 nucleotide sequence: TGCGCCAGCAGCTTCGACAGGGCGGACACTGAAGCTTTCTTT.

The V and J genes are TRBV28 and TRBJ2-1; TRBD2 matches at 9 bases. V was clipped by 4 bases and J by 3 bases; unmatched bases: 4. CDR1 is MDHEN, CDR2 SYDVKM, per germline. The length of the CDR3 is 15 residues. As DNA, the CDR3 is TGTGCCAGCAGTTCCGCTAGCGGGAACTACAATGAGCAGTTCTTC. Encoded protein: CASSSASGNYNEQFF.

V and J are TRBV6-2 or TRBV6-3 and TRBJ1-1, with a tentative D call TRBD1 (5 bases). CDR1 MNHEY and CDR2 SVGEGT come from the germline V gene. Trimming pared 6 bases from V and 6 bases from J, leaving 8 bases between. CDR3 length: 11 residues. The CDR3 reads CASSQGAEAFF. The CDR3 DNA is TGTGCCAGCAGCCAGGGTGCTGAAGCTTTCTTT.

The chain carries TRBV6-1 and TRBJ1-4; perhaps TRBD1 as D (6 bases). There are 16 residues in the CDR3. Between the trimmed V and J ends, which lost 4 bases and 0 bases, there was a span of 12 bases. The germline gives CDR1 MNHNS, CDR2 SASEGT. The CDR3 reads CASSGRTVATNEKLFF. The CDR3 DNA is TGTGCCAGCAGTGGGAGGACAGTCGCAACTAATGAAAAACTGTTTTTT.

The CDR3 is CASSLDPGLANEQFF. DNA of the CDR3: TGTGCCAGCAGCTTAGATCCGGGACTAGCGAATGAGCAGTTCTTC. The genes are TRBV11-2 and TRBJ2-1; 10 nucleotides agree with TRBD2. Germline CDR1 is SGHAT and CDR2 is FQNNGV. V shed 0 bases, J shed 7 bases, and the junction held 3 bases outside the gene matches. This CDR3 has 15 amino acids.

The rearrangement links TRBV6-5 to TRBJ1-1; TRBD1 is a possible D gene (6 bases). CDR3 size: 15 residues. CDR1 is MNHEY, CDR2 SVGAGI, per germline. The V end was cut by 8 bases, the J end by 3 bases, with 19 bases between. CDR3 coding DNA: TGTGCCAGCGGCTTTCACAGGGTGAAGGACACTGAAGCTTTCTTT. Amino acids: CASGFHRVKDTEAFF.

The chain has TRBV5-5 and TRBJ1-1, with a tentative D call TRBD1 (6 bases). Deletions cut 4 bases from V and 3 bases from J, with 22 bases between. This CDR3 spans 17 amino acids. Germline V gene sequence: CDR1 SGHKS, CDR2 YYEKEE (reference sequence). The CDR3 DNA reads as TGTGCCAGCAGCCCCGACAGGATCCCCAATCGGGACACTGAAGCTTTCTTT. It codes for CASSPDRIPNRDTEAFF.

This clone came up once. The V gene is TRBV6-5, the J gene TRBJ2-3; TRBD2 aligns across 9 bases. The CDR3 is 15 amino acids. Germline CDR1 and CDR2: MNHEY and SVGAGI. V lost 8 bases and J lost 1; bases outside the gene matches: 7. The CDR3 region is CASDLSGGGTDTQYF. The CDR3 DNA is TGTGCCAGCGATCTTAGCGGGGGCGGCACAGATACGCAGTATTTT.

This clone was picked up one time. The rearrangement joins TRBV7-2 to TRBJ1-3, with unresolved D. V was trimmed by 5 bases and J by 2 bases, leaving 13 bases between them. There are 15 residues in the CDR3. CDR1 and CDR2 from the germline V gene are SGHTA and FQGNSA. The chain's CDR3 is CASSPQDFPGNTIYF. The CDR3 DNA sequence: TGTGCCAGCAGCCCCCAGGATTTTCCTGGAAACACCATATATTTT.

This sequence joins TRBV27 and TRBJ2-3; tentative D call: TRBD2 (6 bases). CDR3 size: 15 residues. Deletions cut 3 bases from V and 1 base from J, with 11 bases between. Germline V gene data show CDR1 as MNHEY and CDR2 as SMNVEV (reference sequence). In DNA, the CDR3 is TGTGCCAGCAGTTTCAGGAGGGGCCGCACAGATACGCAGTATTTT. Its translation: CASSFRRGRTDTQYF.

This clone came up once. This chain links TRBV4-3 with TRBJ1-2; no firm D call. CDR3 length: 15 amino acids. Germline V CDR1 and CDR2: LGHNA, YSLEER. Trimming pared 0 bases from V and 2 bases from J, leaving 10 bases between. Here the CDR3 DNA reads TGCGCCAGCAGCCAAGATCTGAGAGCCAACTATGGCTACACCTTC. Translated, it gives CASSQDLRANYGYTF.

V and J are TRBV24-1 and TRBJ2-1; possibly TRBD1 for D (5 bases). Germline V gene lookup returns CDR1 KGHDR and CDR2 SFDVKD. V shed 4 bases and J shed 7 bases, with 10 bases lying between them. The CDR3 contains 13 residues. The CDR3 reads CATSEPTENEQFF. The CDR3 nucleotides read TGTGCCACCAGTGAGCCGACAGAGAATGAGCAGTTCTTC.

The chain combines TRBV3-1 (or the pseudogene TRBV3-2) with TRBJ2-2; TRBD1 or TRBD2 may be the D gene (5 bases each). V lost 4 bases to trimming and J lost 3 bases, with 12 bases between them. CDR3 length: 15 residues. Germline V CDR1 and CDR2: LGHDT, YNNKEL (reference sequence). CDR3 region: CASSLLRGDTGELFF. CDR3 DNA: TGTGCCAGCAGCCTCCTTAGAGGGGACACCGGGGAGCTGTTTTTT.